What follows describes a single T cell receptor beta chain. The CDR3 loop spans 11 amino acids. Germline V gives CDR1 DFQATT, CDR2 SNEGSKA (reference sequence). V lost 6 bases to trimming and J lost 1 base, with 6 bases between them. Across 20 to 25 US areas, participants ranged in age from 18 to 89 years. Donors were grouped by their self-reported clinical history. This entry is derived from a study of blood T cell repertoires in COVID-19. Background on the study: T cells, B-cell-depleted T cells, or PBMCs supplied cDNA or gDNA.

TCRdb's copy holds only in-frame clones and misses some; the assay was immunoSEQ multiplex PCR. Of around 300,000 clones in the sample, about 87% were seen once. The rearrangement links TRBV20-1 to TRBJ1-2; no reliable D call. Sequenced sample: PBMCs or T cells enriched from blood (not recorded which). The sequence derives from a woman between 50 and 59 years old who had recovered from COVID-19. CDR3 sequence (DNA): TGCAGTGCCGTTTTTAACTATGGCTACACCTTC. Protein sequence: CSAVFNYGYTF.